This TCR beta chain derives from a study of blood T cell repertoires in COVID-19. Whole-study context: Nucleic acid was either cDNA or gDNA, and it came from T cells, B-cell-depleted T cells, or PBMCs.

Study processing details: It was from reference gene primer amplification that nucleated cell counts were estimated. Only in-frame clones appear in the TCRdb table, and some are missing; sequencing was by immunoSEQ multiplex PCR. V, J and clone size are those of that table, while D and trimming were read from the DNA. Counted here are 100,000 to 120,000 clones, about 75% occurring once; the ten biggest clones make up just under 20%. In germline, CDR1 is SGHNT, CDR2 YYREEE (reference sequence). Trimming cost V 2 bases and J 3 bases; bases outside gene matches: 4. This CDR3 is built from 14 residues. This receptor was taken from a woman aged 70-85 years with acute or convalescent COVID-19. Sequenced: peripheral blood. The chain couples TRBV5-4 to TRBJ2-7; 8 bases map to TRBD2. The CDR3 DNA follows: TGTGCCAGCAGCTTCACCGGGACTAGCTACGAGCAGTACTTC. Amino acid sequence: CASSFTGTSYEQYF.